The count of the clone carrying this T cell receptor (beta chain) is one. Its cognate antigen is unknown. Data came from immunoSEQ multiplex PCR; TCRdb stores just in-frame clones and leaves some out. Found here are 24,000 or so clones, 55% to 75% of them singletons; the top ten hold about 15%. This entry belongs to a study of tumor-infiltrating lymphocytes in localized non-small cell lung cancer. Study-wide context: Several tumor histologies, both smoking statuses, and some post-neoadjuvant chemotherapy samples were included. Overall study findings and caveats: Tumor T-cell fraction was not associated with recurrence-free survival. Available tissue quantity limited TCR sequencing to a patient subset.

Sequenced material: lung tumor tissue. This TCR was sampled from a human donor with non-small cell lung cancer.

CDR3 in DNA: TGTGCCAGCAGTTTATTTGGAGGGAGCGGAAATGAGCAGTTCTTC. Its protein is CASSLFGGSGNEQFF. V is TRBV28 and J is TRBJ2-1; D may be TRBD2 (6 bases). The germline V and J ends were trimmed by 1 base and 7 bases, with 14 bases remaining between them. Germline V lookup: CDR1 MDHEN, CDR2 SYDVKM. The CDR3 is 15 residues long.